This T cell receptor (beta chain) is from a study of identical twins. A remark on this clonotype: The antigen is undetermined.

CDR1 is LNHNV and CDR2 is YYDKDF in the germline V gene (reference sequence). This CDR3 contains 14 residues. General study results and limits: Low generation-probability sequences were in excess among twin-shared out-of-frame alpha sequences.

TCRdb re-called the 5' RACE reads with MiXCR, one entry per CDR3 protein. The sample holds about 690,000 distinct CDR3 sequences, less than 25% seen once. The data were also submitted as part of a second study, on T cells expressing NK-cell markers. This second report adds: HCMV serostatus: seven of eight sequenced donors positive, one negative. The study did not resolve the HCMV specificity of expanded NKG2C+ T cell clones.

The chain links TRBV15 to TRBJ2-3; no clear D. The sequencing input was PBMCs. The TCR sequence derives from a woman aged 18-35 years in good health. CDR3 DNA: TGTGCTACGCGAGGCAACTATCCCACAGATACGCAGTATTTT. Translating it yields CATRGNYPTDTQYF.